Each of the 17 T cell receptor beta chains below was sequenced from the same sample in a study of identical twins. TCRdb re-derived calls from the 5' RACE reads in MiXCR, one entry per CDR3 protein. Altogether about 660,000 distinct CDR3 sequences are present, about 9.4% being singletons, with the ten largest covering 0.85% to 1%. The same data also contributed to another study, on yellow fever vaccine responses in identical twins.

Sequenced input: PBMCs. These receptors all come from a woman in her late teens or twenties in good health.

In this sample, this clonotype turned up many times. The chain combines TRBV29-1 with TRBJ2-5, with 9 bases matching TRBD2. Germline CDR1 and CDR2: SQVTM and ANQGSEA. The CDR3 loop spans 12 amino acids. The ends lost 3 bases at V and 13 bases at J; junction bases unmatched: 9. CDR3 nucleotide sequence: TGCAGCGTTGAGCTGACGGGACTAGCACCGTACTTC. Translation gives CSVELTGLAPYF.

V usage is TRBV6-5 and J usage is TRBJ1-4; 8 bases align to TRBD1. The V gene's germline CDR1 is MNHEY and CDR2 SVGAGI. The CDR3 is 16 residues long. The J segment lost 5 bases and the V segment lost 0 bases, leaving 5 bases of the junction unmatched. The CDR3 DNA reads as TGTGCCAGCAGTTACTCGTGGACAGGGAGAAATGAAAAACTGTTTTTT. Translating gives CASSYSWTGRNEKLFF.

This clonotype occurred a few times. The V gene is TRBV28, the J gene TRBJ2-1; 13 bases are shared with TRBD2. This CDR3 region has 17 residues. V shed 5 bases and J 3 bases; nucleotides not matched to a gene: 7. Germline V gene sequence: CDR1 MDHEN, CDR2 SYDVKM. The DNA for the CDR3 is TGTGCCAGCAGTCCCAGACTAGCGGGAGGCTACTACAATGAGCAGTTCTTC. Protein: CASSPRLAGGYYNEQFF.

The table lists this clonotype with many counts. This chain joins TRBV5-1 and TRBJ2-1, with 7 bases that match TRBD2. The CDR3 has 11 residues. Germline V CDR1 and CDR2: SGHRS, YFSETQ. V gave up 4 bases and J gave up 9 bases; unmatched junction bases: 1. CDR3 sequence reads: CASSPGGEQFF. CDR3 in DNA: TGCGCCAGCAGCCCGGGGGGTGAGCAGTTCTTC.

This clonotype was observed a handful of times. The J gene is TRBJ2-7, the V gene TRBV28, with 8 positions matching TRBD2. The CDR3 consists of 14 residues. Germline V gives CDR1 MDHEN, CDR2 SYDVKM. The ends lost 6 bases at V and 2 bases at J; junction bases unmatched: 6. The CDR3 region is CASRAGGVTYEQYF. In DNA form, the CDR3 reads TGTGCCAGCAGGGCGGGAGGTGTCACCTACGAGCAGTACTTC.

As for this clonotype: The junction departs from germline at one end; a sequencing error may be responsible. J is TRBJ2-1 and V is TRBV7-2, with 14 bases aligning to TRBD2. The CDR3 has 15 residues. Per the germline V gene, CDR1 is SGHTA and CDR2 is FQGNSA. This chain's CDR3 is CAISLTSGGAYEQFF. The CDR3, as DNA: TGTGCCATCAGCTTGACTAGCGGGGGGGCCTATGAGCAGTTCTTC.

The J gene is TRBJ2-3, the V gene TRBV5-8; TRBD2 matches at 10 bases. V was pared by 4 bases and J by 0 bases, with 5 bases of the junction left unmatched. The CDR3 totals 16 residues. From germline, CDR1 is SGHTS and CDR2 YDEGEE. CDR3 coding DNA: TGTGCCAGCAGCCCACAGCGGGGGGGTAGCACAGATACGCAGTATTTT. Translated, it gives CASSPQRGGSTDTQYF.

Ten or more counts support this clonotype. The V gene is TRBV3-1, the J gene TRBJ2-3, with D perhaps given as TRBD1 or TRBD2 (5 bases each). Trimming shortened V by 1 base and J by 2 bases, and 13 bases separated the two germline ends. Germline V CDR1 and CDR2: LGHDT, YNNKEL (reference sequence). The CDR3 runs 16 residues. CDR3 amino acids: CASSQVYPGATDTQYF. CDR3 DNA: TGTGCCAGCAGCCAAGTGTATCCCGGGGCCACAGATACGCAGTATTTT.

Comments on this clonotype: This may come from a read error, since a much larger clone is one base off. This chain uses TRBV7-2 with TRBJ2-3, with 7 bases identical to TRBD2. Per germline, CDR1 SGHTA and CDR2 FQGNSA. V gave up 2 bases and J gave up 4 bases; unmatched junction bases: 9. The CDR3 loop spans 16 amino acids. In DNA form, the CDR3 reads TGTGCCAGCAGCTTAAGGGCGGGAGTAGGTGCAGATACGCAGTATTTT. Amino acid sequence: CASSLRAGVGADTQYF.

Only a few counts were recorded for this clonotype. The J gene is TRBJ1-3, the V gene TRBV6-1; 8 bases line up with TRBD1. The CDR3 covers 14 residues. With V trimmed by 6 bases and J by 4 bases, 5 bases remained unmatched. Germline-derived CDR1 and CDR2 are MNHNS and SASEGT. CDR3 region: CASSMDRDGNTIYF. As DNA, the CDR3 is TGTGCCAGCAGCATGGACAGGGACGGAAACACCATATATTTT.

The V and J genes are TRBV24-1 and TRBJ2-2; D remains ambiguous. The V and J ends lost 0 bases and 3 bases respectively, with 4 bases between them. The CDR3 contains 14 residues. From germline, CDR1 is KGHDR and CDR2 SFDVKD. For the CDR3, the DNA is TGTGCCACCAGTGATTTGCGAGACACCGGGGAGCTGTTTTTT. Protein sequence: CATSDLRDTGELFF.

This clonotype was observed a handful of times. This chain uses TRBV6-2 or TRBV6-3 with TRBJ2-1, with TRBD2 matching 9 bases. Germline V gene data show CDR1 as MNHEY and CDR2 as SVGEGT. The ends lost 6 bases at V and 4 bases at J; junction bases unmatched: 10. The CDR3 runs 16 residues. The CDR3 coding sequence is TGTGCCAGCAGAGATAATAGACTAGCGGAATACAATGAGCAGTTCTTC. This gives the protein CASRDNRLAEYNEQFF.

On this clonotype itself: The junction and the germline gene differ at one end; a read error may be behind it. The chain has TRBV5-4 and TRBJ2-6; D tentatively reads TRBD1 or TRBD2 (5 bases each). The CDR3 contains 15 residues. Germline-derived CDR1 and CDR2 are SGHNT and YYREEE (reference sequence). The CDR3 region is CASSQVGAGANFLTF. The CDR3 DNA sequence: TGTGCCAGCAGCCAAGTGGGAGCTGGGGCCAACTTCCTGACTTTC.

This clonotype was detected ten times or more. The CDR3 DNA reads as TGTGCCGTCCGGGGGGTCCCCTACGAGCAGTACTTC. It yields the protein CAVRGVPYEQYF. The J gene is TRBJ2-7, the V gene TRBV27, with 7 positions matching TRBD2. The germline CDR1 and CDR2 sequences are MNHEY and SMNVEV (reference sequence). After removal of 11 bases from V and 2 bases from J, the junction contained 6 bases not matched to a gene. This CDR3 region has 12 residues.

This clonotype was found a few times. The chain employs TRBV14 and TRBJ2-4; D unclear. Trimming left V 4 bases short and J 10 bases short, with 14 bases between. Germline V gene sequence: CDR1 SGHDN, CDR2 FVKESK. This CDR3 is 13 amino acids long. This chain's CDR3 is CASSPNAVSIQYF. CDR3 sequence (DNA): TGTGCCAGCAGCCCTAATGCCGTTTCGATTCAGTACTTC. The full variable domain, completed using reference TRBV14 and TRBJ2-4, is EAGVTQFPSHSVIEKGQTVTLRCDPISGHDNLYWYRRVMGKEIKFLLHFVKESKQDESGMPNNRFLAERTGGTYSTLKVQPAELEDSGVYFCASSPNAVSIQYFGAGTRLSVL.

This clonotype was observed at least ten times. The CDR3 DNA follows: TGCGCCAGCAGCTTGCACGATACGCAGTATTTT. Encoded protein: CASSLHDTQYF. This chain joins TRBV5-1 and TRBJ2-3; no clear D. The CDR3 runs to 11 residues. The germline V and J ends were trimmed by 1 base and 6 bases, with 3 bases remaining between them. CDR1 and CDR2 (germline): SGHRS, YFSETQ.

The CDR3 here is CASSQADYNEQFF. CDR3 bases: TGTGCCAGCAGCCAAGCCGATTACAATGAGCAGTTCTTC. The rearrangement links TRBV3-1 to TRBJ2-1, with no clear D. The V gene's germline CDR1 is LGHDT and CDR2 YNNKEL (reference sequence). This CDR3 has 13 residues. V was cut by 1 base and J by 4 bases, with 5 bases left in between.